This T cell receptor beta chain was documented in a study of cytomegalovirus exposure and HLA in healthy donors (dated by TCRdb to the late 2010s). Describing the broader study: In an earlier analysis of some 610 of the donors, 276 Gb of sequence data and some 120 million unique TCR beta sequences from approximately 180 million T cells were reported. Around 300 gigabases of sequencing data and 70 million to 100 million unique TCR sequences were included in an early release covering roughly 700 HLA-typed donors. Of the roughly 400 genotyped donors, over 65% fell in the genetic ancestry cluster associated with self-reported Caucasian donors. The study aimed to test whether signatures of past pathogen exposure could be identified by cataloging public T cell receptors. The study profiled the T cell repertoires of approximately 700 subjects by immunosequencing and related them to cytomegalovirus serostatus. Along with the roughly 700-subject first cohort, a separate validation cohort of over a hundred different subjects was used. High-throughput TCR immunosequencing, statistical association of individual TCRs with disease status, and machine learning were combined to predict cytomegalovirus infection status. A later analysis re-examined previously published TCR beta repertoires from more than 650 donors and added high-resolution HLA genotyping to investigate patterns of TCR occurrence. The later analysis used no new phenotypic data to find candidate immune exposures, relying instead on TCR beta sequences and their occurrence across donors. To decide whether each TCR beta V gene segment behaved as functional or pseudogenic, an earlier analysis of fewer than 750 of the donors relied on high-throughput TCR beta sequencing. Donor age, sex, ethnicity and CMV serostatus were compiled alongside the repertoire data. A later genetic analysis took genome-wide SNP genotypes for about 65% of the 666 donors and used that subset as a discovery cohort. Every repertoire in the discovery cohort had been generated on one and the same sequencing platform. HLA typing included class I and class II loci at four-digit resolution. The number of donors typed differed by locus, with roughly 629-640 for A, B, C, DRB1 and DQB1, roughly 520 for DQA1, 600 to 610 for DPA1, and around 450 for DPB1. Roughly 5 DR-DQ haplotypes were handled as single units for association and clustering because linkage in the cohort was strong. Across roughly 420 genotyped donors of the cohort, an average of roughly 200,000 unique TCR beta nucleotide sequences per donor were sequenced, and around 19% of those sequences were non-productive.

Paper-wide results and their limitations: The authors suggested that the approach could potentially be extended to other disease states and immunological phenotypes. The cohort was sequenced for TCR beta chains only, and without alpha or paired-chain data the features that could be detected were limited. According to a later analysis, parvovirus B19, influenza, CMV and Epstein-Barr virus appeared linked to several top co-occurrence clusters. In both the original and validation cohorts, the classifier was reported to diagnose cytomegalovirus status with high specificity and sensitivity. The 87-base-pair reads could not distinguish some IMGT-functional V segments, including TRBV6-2 and TRBV6-3, so those segments were excluded. A cluster of highly shared sequence variants was judged likely to represent a technical artifact of the sequencing pipeline. The presence/absence analyses assumed that sequencing depth was roughly uniform across donors, and that assumption may not be true. CMV serostatus was the only immune exposure information available for the cohort. A further reported finding was that TCR beta sequences accurately predicted the HLA-A and HLA-B alleles for most subjects in the first cohort. In an earlier analysis of more than 450 of the donors, most TCR beta V segments were observed in productive rearrangements about 87% or about 30% of the time, broadly matching IMGT annotations. An association between a missense DCLRE1C variant and V-gene and J-gene trimming of TCR beta chains was found in a later genetic analysis and replicated in an independent cohort. Specific HLA alleles were associated with roughly 16,000 TCR beta sequences at a false discovery rate of 0.05 in a later analysis. According to a later analysis, most CMV-associated TCR beta chains appeared to be HLA-restricted, and the HLA associations seemed to be driven largely by CMV exposure. Strong co-occurrence of HLA alleles, especially DR and DQ, made assigning TCR associations to individual alleles difficult. Because HLA typing was missing for some donors at each locus, association tests included only the typed subset. Correlated functional status among segregating V segments might reflect linkage disequilibrium, but an unknown experimental factor could not be ruled out. In a later analysis, the rate of TCR association differed among HLA loci, with DRB1 alleles having the most associated TCRs and HLA-C alleles having the fewest. In vitro tests confirmed that three of the cytomegalovirus-associated TCR beta chains recognize cytomegalovirus antigens. Because counts were too low, around 18 rarely observed V segments, including chromosome 9 orphons, were left out of the earlier analysis of approximately 500 of the donors. Most TCR sequences were observed very rarely across donors, whereas some public TCRs were present in many individuals. According to a later genetic analysis, donors in an Asian-associated ancestry cluster had fewer N-insertions in productive TCRs than the approximately 650-donor mean. A later analysis found that HLA-associated TCR beta chains were more clonally expanded and had lower generation probabilities than equally common non-associated chains. The study listed approximately 150 TCR beta chains as associated with cytomegalovirus.

Libraries were prepared through the immunoSEQ multiplex PCR assay. For the multiplex PCR, a mixture combining 60 forward primers for TCR Vbeta segments and 13 reverse primers for TCR Jbeta segments was used. The CDR3 region of rearranged TCR beta genes was amplified from genomic DNA with a multiplex PCR assay. On the Illumina HiSeq System, the amplified TCR beta libraries were sequenced as 87-base-pair reads. Per the source publication's procedure: A later analysis tallied 80 million to 95 million unique TCR beta chains across the 640 or so repertoires, and around 9.9 million of those chains were shared by two or more donors. Raw reads were error-corrected and collapsed into unique sequences by a nearest-neighbor algorithm in which closely related sequences were merged to remove PCR and sequencing errors. V, D and J gene segments were assigned by aligning CDR3 sequences to IMGT reference sequences. For a sequence to be retained, at least a six-nucleotide match to both a V gene segment and a J gene segment was required. Rearrangements were classified as productive when the CDR3 lacked stop codons and remained in frame with V and J, and all other rearrangements were classified as non-productive. CDR3 was defined according to IMGT convention as the region running from the second conserved V-encoded cysteine to the conserved J-encoded phenylalanine. The earlier analysis of approximately 500 of the donors excluded sequences that lacked an unambiguous match to a single V gene segment. An earlier analysis of a few hundred of the donors classified V segments as functional when productive rearrangements were above 56.7% and as segregating when the standard deviation between donors was above 5%. To diagnose cytomegalovirus status from the catalog of TCR beta chain sequences, a statistical classification framework was built. In a later analysis, V and J genes were assigned by comparing TCR nucleotide sequences against IMGT/GENE-DB human TR gene sequences. Using the TCRdist pipeline, a later analysis assigned CDR3 sequences along with most-parsimonious VDJ recombination scenarios. In a later analysis, each TCR beta chain was defined by its CDR3 amino acid sequence together with its V-gene family, and reads lacking a unique V-gene family were excluded. To address suspected cross-contamination and a sequencing artifact, a later analysis removed 550 to 750 highly shared, low-generation-probability nucleotide sequences. A later analysis calculated a clonal expansion index for each public chain from normalized within-repertoire ranks of inferred template counts. In a later analysis, generation probabilities were computed with a VDJ recombination model fitted to out-of-frame rearrangements, and the resulting probabilities were checked against IGoR. In a later analysis, hypergeometric tests were used to score TCR-TCR, TCR-HLA and TCR-CMV co-occurrence, with a repertoire-size bias correction applied to TCR pairs. To estimate false discovery rates, a later analysis permuted the HLA or CMV assignments 20 times. A later analysis grouped co-occurring TCRs with DBSCAN, adding TCRdist sequence similarity when clustering within HLA-allele-positive subsets. Repertoires with fewer than 30,000 or more than 120,000 public chains, plus five repertoires with anomalous nucleotide sharing, were excluded from co-occurrence clustering. The source is immuneACCESS, and TCRdb retained only in-frame sequences with V and J called. Part of the clones is not carried over; for the studies checked, unresolved V genes explain less than half of this, and the remainder is unexplained. V and J calls plus clone size are reproduced from that table; the DNA served to infer D and trimming. The table for this sample lists 45,000 to 65,000 clones; roughly 72% of them were counted only once. The top ten clonotypes cover approximately 20% of the sample.

The CDR1 and CDR2 encoded by the germline V gene (reference sequence) are SSHAT and FNYEAQ. Spanning cysteine to phenylalanine, the CDR3 consists of 15 amino acids. CDR3 DNA is the only sequence kept; it has 45 bases, read in frame from the first base. The cohort was made up of approximately 670 healthy bone marrow donors. At the time of sampling, all cohort members were nominally healthy, though unrecorded immune exposures were likely present. The donor was CMV seropositive and was included in the group of approximately 300 seropositive cohort members. A peripheral blood sample was collected from each donor, and TCR beta sequencing was performed on peripheral blood mononuclear cells. Genomic DNA was extracted from the blood cell samples with the Qiagen DNeasy Blood Extraction Kit. A remark on this clone: Its antigen remains undetermined. One junction end disagrees with the germline gene, perhaps due to a read error.

The sequenced material came from PBMCs. The chain is assembled from TRBV7-7 and TRBJ2-1; TRBD1 agrees with 7 junctional bases. This TCR was recovered from a woman aged 50 to 60 in good health and CMV-seropositive. The CDR3 protein is CASSVLPGQHNEQFF. The sequenced DNA is TGTGCTAGCAGCGTTCTTCCGGGACAGCACAATGAGCAGTTCTTC.